These 15 T cell receptor beta chains were all obtained from the same sample, sequenced in a study of CD8 T cells in ankylosing spondylitis. Broader study findings: There was a TCR beta motif, made of 7 to 9 highly homologous variants, that appeared characteristic of ankylosing spondylitis blood.

TCRdb reanalysed the 5' RACE reads using MiXCR and keeps one entry per CDR3 protein. This table holds 500,000 or so distinct CDR3 sequences, less than 6% found once. Their cognate antigens are unknown. What was sequenced was blood, either unsorted or a sorted T cell fraction (not recorded which). All receptors come from a male donor with ankylosing spondylitis.

This clonotype was counted at least ten times. The chain employs TRBV7-2 and TRBJ2-7; D not certain. The germline V gene has CDR1 SGHTA and CDR2 FQGNSA. This CDR3 spans 16 amino acids. Trimming left V 5 bases short and J 0 bases short, with 17 bases between. The CDR3 here is CASSPLGPLSSYEQYF. The CDR3 DNA sequence: TGTGCCAGCAGCCCCCTTGGGCCGCTGTCCTCCTACGAGCAGTACTTC.

At least ten counts were recorded for this clonotype. The chain joins TRBV5-5 to TRBJ2-7, with 8 bases that match TRBD1. Looked up from germline, CDR1 is SGHKS and CDR2 is YYEKEE (reference sequence). Losses at the gene ends were 1 base for V and 5 bases for J; bases not matched to a gene: 11. The CDR3 runs to 16 residues. Here the CDR3 DNA reads TGTGCCAGCAGCTTGAACTACAGGGGGGTGGCCCACGAGCAGTACTTC. Its protein product is CASSLNYRGVAHEQYF.

This clonotype came up many times. The CDR3 protein is CSARVLAGGNEQFF. The CDR3 DNA follows: TGCAGTGCTAGAGTCCTAGCGGGAGGCAATGAGCAGTTCTTC. The chain recombines TRBV20-1 with TRBJ2-1; 11 bases match TRBD2. Germline V lookup: CDR1 DFQATT, CDR2 SNEGSKA (reference sequence). This CDR3 region has 14 residues. Trimming removed 1 base from V and 6 bases from J; junction bases left unmatched: 2.

This clonotype was found many times. The rearrangement uses TRBV7-2 and TRBJ2-1, with 7 bases lining up with TRBD2. The junction had 20 bases not matched to a gene; V was cut back by 0 bases and J by 9 bases. This CDR3 has 19 amino acids. The germline V gene has CDR1 SGHTA and CDR2 FQGNSA. The CDR3 spells CASSLAESWEGGRIGEQFF. The CDR3 region has the DNA TGTGCCAGCAGCTTAGCCGAGTCTTGGGAGGGCGGGAGAATCGGTGAGCAGTTCTTC.

Ten or more counts support this clonotype. This chain links TRBV6-1 with TRBJ1-1, with D tentatively TRBD1 (5 bases). Trimming removed 4 bases at V and 2 bases at J, with 11 bases between. CDR1 and CDR2 (germline): MNHNS, SASEGT. This CDR3 region has 14 residues. The CDR3 spells CASSGSGGNTEAFF. The CDR3 DNA reads TGTGCCAGCAGTGGATCTGGGGGAAACACTGAAGCTTTCTTT.

This clonotype has ten or more counts. The chain is built from TRBV20-1 and TRBJ2-3; no reliable D call. The CDR3 runs to 13 residues. Germline values: CDR1 DFQATT, CDR2 SNEGSKA (reference sequence). V was clipped by 0 bases and J by 3 bases, with 7 bases between them. CDR3 coding DNA: TGCAGTGCTAGAGATAAATCGACAGATACGCAGTATTTT. Residues: CSARDKSTDTQYF.

This clonotype came up many times. V usage is TRBV4-1 and J usage is TRBJ2-7; tentative D call: TRBD1 (5 bases). V was cut by 0 bases and J by 3 bases, with 15 bases left in between. Germline-derived CDR1 and CDR2 are MGHRA and YSYEKL. This CDR3 comprises 16 residues. The CDR3 protein is CASSQEWTERGYEQYF. CDR3 coding DNA: TGCGCCAGCAGCCAAGAGTGGACCGAAAGGGGCTACGAGCAGTACTTC.

In this sample, this clonotype turned up a few times. The rearrangement links TRBV28 to TRBJ2-2, with D unclear. This CDR3 region has 15 residues. Germline CDR1 and CDR2: MDHEN and SYDVKM. V was clipped by 1 base and J by 2 bases, with 8 bases between them. DNA for the CDR3: TGTGCCAGCAGTTTATACACAGTTAACACCGGGGAGCTGTTTTTT. Protein sequence: CASSLYTVNTGELFF.

This chain's CDR3 is CASTPTTSRGTGELFF. For the CDR3, the DNA is TGTGCCAGCACCCCAACAACTAGTAGGGGCACCGGGGAGCTGTTTTTT. The V call is TRBV12-3 or TRBV12-4, the J call TRBJ2-2; D assignment may be TRBD1 or TRBD2 (5 bases each). The V end lost 7 bases, the J end lost 4 bases, and 19 bases lay between the germline ends. The CDR3 is 16 amino acids.

This clonotype was recorded at least ten times. The gene calls are TRBV4-3 and TRBJ1-1, with no clear D. This CDR3 contains 14 residues. Trimming removed 0 bases from V and 4 bases from J, with 9 bases in between. CDR1 LGHNA and CDR2 YSLEER come from the germline V gene. CDR3 sequence reads: CASSQEQWGTEAFF. The CDR3 DNA sequence: TGCGCCAGCAGCCAAGAACAGTGGGGCACTGAAGCTTTCTTT.

This clonotype was recorded at least ten times. This chain uses TRBV18 with TRBJ1-5; perhaps TRBD1 as D (6 bases). V was trimmed by 2 bases and J by 8 bases, leaving 7 bases between them. CDR3 length: 12 residues. Germline V gene lookup returns CDR1 KGHSH and CDR2 LQKENI. The CDR3 DNA reads TGTGCCAGCTCACCAAGGGGGAAGCCCCAGCATTTT. Protein: CASSPRGKPQHF.

This clonotype was seen ten or more times. The V and J genes are TRBV7-9 and TRBJ1-1, with D uncertain. CDR1 is SEHNR and CDR2 is FQNEAQ in the germline V gene (reference sequence). Trimming removed 7 bases from V and 5 bases from J, with 17 bases in between. The CDR3 has 14 residues. The CDR3 DNA reads as TGTGCCAGCACCCCCACCCGTGAGGGTACTGAAGCTTTCTTT. Protein sequence: CASTPTREGTEAFF.

At least ten counts were recorded for this clonotype. The chain links TRBV10-3 to TRBJ2-3; D is perhaps TRBD1 or TRBD2 (5 bases each). Trimming removed 3 bases from V and 7 bases from J, with 23 bases in between. The CDR3 length is 17 residues. In germline, CDR1 is ENHRY, CDR2 SYGVKD. The CDR3 here is CAISDSGTSRGTNTQYF. The CDR3 nucleotides read TGTGCCATCAGTGATTCCGGGACCTCCCGGGGTACTAATACGCAGTATTTT.

This clonotype showed up many times. V is TRBV9 and J is TRBJ2-1; 11 nucleotides line up with TRBD2. CDR3 length: 17 residues. Germline V gives CDR1 SGDLS, CDR2 YYNGEE. V shed 0 bases and J 5 bases; nucleotides not matched to a gene: 7. The CDR3 spells CASSVGILAGEDNEQFF. The CDR3 bases are TGTGCCAGCAGCGTAGGAATACTAGCGGGAGAAGACAATGAGCAGTTCTTC.

This clonotype was picked up many times. The V call is TRBV25-1, the J call TRBJ2-3; the D gene is possibly TRBD1 (6 bases). CDR1 MGHDK and CDR2 SYGVNS come from the germline V gene. The V end was cut by 5 bases, the J end by 3 bases, with 9 bases between. This CDR3 has 13 amino acids. Written as DNA, the CDR3 is TGTGCCAGCAGTTGGCAGGGGACAGATACGCAGTATTTT. Translating it yields CASSWQGTDTQYF.